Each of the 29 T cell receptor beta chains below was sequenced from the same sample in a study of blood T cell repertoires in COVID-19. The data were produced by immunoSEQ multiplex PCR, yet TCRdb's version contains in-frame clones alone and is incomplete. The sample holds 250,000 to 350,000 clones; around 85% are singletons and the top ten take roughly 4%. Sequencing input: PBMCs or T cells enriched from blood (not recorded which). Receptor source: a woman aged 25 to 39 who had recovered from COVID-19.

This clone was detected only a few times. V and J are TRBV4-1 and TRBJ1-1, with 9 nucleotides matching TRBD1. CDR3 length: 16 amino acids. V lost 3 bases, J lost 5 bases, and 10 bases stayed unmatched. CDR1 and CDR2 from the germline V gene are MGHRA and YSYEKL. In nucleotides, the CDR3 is TGCGCCAGCAGCCACCTAGCGCGCGACAGGGGGACTGAAGCTTTCTTT. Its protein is CASSHLARDRGTEAFF.

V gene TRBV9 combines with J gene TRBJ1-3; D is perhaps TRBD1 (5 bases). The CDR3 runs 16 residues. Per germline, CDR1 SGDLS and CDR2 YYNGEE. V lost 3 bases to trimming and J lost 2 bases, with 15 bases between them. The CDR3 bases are TGTGCCAGCAGCGCCTACGGTAAGACAGCTGGAAACACCATATATTTT. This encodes CASSAYGKTAGNTIYF.

The CDR3 spells CAISESAGAQPQHF. The CDR3 nucleotides read TGTGCCATCAGTGAGTCAGCAGGGGCTCAGCCCCAGCATTTT. V is TRBV10-3 and J is TRBJ1-5, with a weak D call TRBD1 (6 bases). Germline V CDR1 and CDR2: ENHRY, SYGVKD. Deletions cut 0 bases from V and 6 bases from J, with 9 bases between. The CDR3 runs 14 residues.

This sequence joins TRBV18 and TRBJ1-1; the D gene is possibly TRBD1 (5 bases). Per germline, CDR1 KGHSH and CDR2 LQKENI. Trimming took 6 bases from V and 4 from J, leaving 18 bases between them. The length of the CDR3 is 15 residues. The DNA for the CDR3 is TGTGCCAGCTCCGGAAACGGGGGGGTGGGCACTGAAGCTTTCTTT. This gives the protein CASSGNGGVGTEAFF.

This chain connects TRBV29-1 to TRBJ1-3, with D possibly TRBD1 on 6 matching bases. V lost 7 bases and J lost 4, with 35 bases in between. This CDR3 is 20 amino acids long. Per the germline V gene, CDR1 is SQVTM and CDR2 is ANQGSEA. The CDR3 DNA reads TGCAGCGCACTCGGGGTTCAACAGGGTCCGTCACCTTCAGGAGGAAACACCATATATTTT. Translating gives CSALGVQQGPSPSGGNTIYF. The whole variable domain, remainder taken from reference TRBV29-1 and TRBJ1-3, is SAVISQKPSRDICQRGTSLTIQCQVDSQVTMMFWYRQQPGQSLTLIATANQGSEATYESGFVIDKFPISRPNLTFSTLTVSNMSPEDSSIYLCSALGVQQGPSPSGGNTIYFGEGSWLTVV.

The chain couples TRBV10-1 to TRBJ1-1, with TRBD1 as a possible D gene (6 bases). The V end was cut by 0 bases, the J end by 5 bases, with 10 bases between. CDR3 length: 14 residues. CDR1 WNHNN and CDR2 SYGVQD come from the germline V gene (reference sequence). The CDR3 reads CASSESGAGTEAFF. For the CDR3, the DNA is TGCGCCAGCAGTGAGTCGGGGGCAGGGACTGAAGCTTTCTTT.

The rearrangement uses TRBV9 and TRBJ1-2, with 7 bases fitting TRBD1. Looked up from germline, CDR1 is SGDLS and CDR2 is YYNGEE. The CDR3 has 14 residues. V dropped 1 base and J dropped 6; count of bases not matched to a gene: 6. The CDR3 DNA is TGTGCCAGCAGCGTATCCTCAGGGGGACATGGCTACACCTTC. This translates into CASSVSSGGHGYTF.

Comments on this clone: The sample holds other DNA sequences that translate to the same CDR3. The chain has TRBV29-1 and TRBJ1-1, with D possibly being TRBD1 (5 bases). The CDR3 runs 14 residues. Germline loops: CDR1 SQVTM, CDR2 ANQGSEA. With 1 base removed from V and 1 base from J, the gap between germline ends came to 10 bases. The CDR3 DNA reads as TGCAGCGTTGAAGTCGGGGGAGGGAACACTGAAGCTTTCTTT. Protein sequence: CSVEVGGGNTEAFF.

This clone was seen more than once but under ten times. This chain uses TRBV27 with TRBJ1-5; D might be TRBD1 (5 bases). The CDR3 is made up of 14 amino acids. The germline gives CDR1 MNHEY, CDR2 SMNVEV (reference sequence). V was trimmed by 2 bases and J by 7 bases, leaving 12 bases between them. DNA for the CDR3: TGTGCCAGCAGTTTACAGGGTATGGGGCAGCCCCAGCATTTT. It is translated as CASSLQGMGQPQHF.

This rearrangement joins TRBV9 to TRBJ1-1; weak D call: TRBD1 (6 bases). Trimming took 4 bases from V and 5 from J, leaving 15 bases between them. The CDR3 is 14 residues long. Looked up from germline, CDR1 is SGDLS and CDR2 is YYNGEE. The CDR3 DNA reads TGTGCCAGCAGCCCCTCAGGGGCGCGGACTGAAGCTTTCTTT. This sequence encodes CASSPSGARTEAFF. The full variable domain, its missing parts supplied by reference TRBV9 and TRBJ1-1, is DSGVTQTPKHLITATGQRVTLRCSPRSGDLSVYWYQQSLDQGLQFLIQYYNGEERAKGNILERFSAQQFPDLHSELNLSSLELGDSALYFCASSPSGARTEAFFGQGTRLTVV.

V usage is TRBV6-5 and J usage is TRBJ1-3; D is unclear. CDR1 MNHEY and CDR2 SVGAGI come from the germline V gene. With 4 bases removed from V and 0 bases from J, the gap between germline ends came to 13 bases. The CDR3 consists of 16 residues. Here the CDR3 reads CASSLAGDLSGNTIYF. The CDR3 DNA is TGTGCCAGCAGTTTGGCGGGAGATCTCTCTGGAAACACCATATATTTT.

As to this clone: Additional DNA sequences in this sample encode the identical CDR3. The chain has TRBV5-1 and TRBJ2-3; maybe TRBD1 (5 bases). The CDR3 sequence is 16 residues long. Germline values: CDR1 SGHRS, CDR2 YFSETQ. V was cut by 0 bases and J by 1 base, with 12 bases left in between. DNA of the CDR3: TGCGCCAGCAGCTTGGTAAGGGGCGGTGGCACAGATACGCAGTATTTT. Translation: CASSLVRGGGTDTQYF.

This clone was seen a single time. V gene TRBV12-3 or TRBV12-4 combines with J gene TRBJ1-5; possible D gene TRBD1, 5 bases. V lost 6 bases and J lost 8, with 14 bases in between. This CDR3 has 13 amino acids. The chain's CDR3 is CASRSGSIKPQHF. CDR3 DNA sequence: TGTGCCAGCAGATCAGGGTCAATAAAGCCCCAGCATTTT.

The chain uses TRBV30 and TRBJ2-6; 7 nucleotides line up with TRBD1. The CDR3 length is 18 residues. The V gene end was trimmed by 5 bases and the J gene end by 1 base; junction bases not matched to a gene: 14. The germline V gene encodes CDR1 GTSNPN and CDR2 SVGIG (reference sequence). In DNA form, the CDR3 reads TGTGCCTGGGTGGCCTCGGACAGGCACCGGTCTGGGGCCAACGTCCTGACTTTC. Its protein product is CAWVASDRHRSGANVLTF.

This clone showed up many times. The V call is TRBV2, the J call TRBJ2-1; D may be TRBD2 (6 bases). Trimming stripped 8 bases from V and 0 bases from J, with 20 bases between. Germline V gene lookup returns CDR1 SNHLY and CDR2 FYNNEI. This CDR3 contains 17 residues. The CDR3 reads CASGILGGYGSYNEQFF. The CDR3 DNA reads TGTGCCAGCGGGATCCTCGGGGGTTATGGCTCCTACAATGAGCAGTTCTTC.

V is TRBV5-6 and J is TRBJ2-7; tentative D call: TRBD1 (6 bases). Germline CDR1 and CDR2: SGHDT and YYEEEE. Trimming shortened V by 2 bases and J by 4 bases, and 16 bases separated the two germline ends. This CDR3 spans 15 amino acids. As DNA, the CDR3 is TGTGCCAGCAGCTTAGGGGTCCGGACAGCGTACGAGCAGTACTTC. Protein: CASSLGVRTAYEQYF.

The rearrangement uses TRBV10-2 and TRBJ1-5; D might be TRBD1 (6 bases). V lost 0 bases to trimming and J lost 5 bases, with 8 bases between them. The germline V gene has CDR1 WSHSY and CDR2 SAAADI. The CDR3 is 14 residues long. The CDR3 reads CASSESRGYQPQHF. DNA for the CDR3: TGCGCCAGCAGTGAGTCAAGGGGGTATCAGCCCCAGCATTTT.

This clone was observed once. As DNA, the CDR3 is TGTGCCAGCAGTGAGCAGGGCAGGGGAAGTCAGCCCCAGCATTTT. It is translated as CASSEQGRGSQPQHF. The chain joins TRBV2 to TRBJ1-5, with D possibly matching TRBD1 (6 bases). The CDR3 consists of 15 residues. Germline V gene sequence: CDR1 SNHLY, CDR2 FYNNEI. V was clipped by 3 bases and J by 6 bases, with 15 bases between them.

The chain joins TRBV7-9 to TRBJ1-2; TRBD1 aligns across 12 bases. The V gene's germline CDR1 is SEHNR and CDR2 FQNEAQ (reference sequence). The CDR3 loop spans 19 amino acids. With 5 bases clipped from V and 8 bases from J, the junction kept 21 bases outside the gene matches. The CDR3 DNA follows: TGTGCCAGCAGCCATCAGGTCCGGGACAGGGGGCGCCTAGGTCCCGGCTACACCTTC. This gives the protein CASSHQVRDRGRLGPGYTF.

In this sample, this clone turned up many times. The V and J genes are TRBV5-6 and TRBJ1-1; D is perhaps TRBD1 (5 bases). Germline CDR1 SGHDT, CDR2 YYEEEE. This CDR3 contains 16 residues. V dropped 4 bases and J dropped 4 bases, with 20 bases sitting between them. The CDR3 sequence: CASSLLGLPGGTEAFF. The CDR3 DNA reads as TGTGCCAGCAGCCTACTGGGACTACCGGGCGGCACTGAAGCTTTCTTT. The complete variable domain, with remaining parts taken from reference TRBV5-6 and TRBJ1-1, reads DAGVTQSPTHLIKTRGQQVTLRCSPKSGHDTVSWYQQALGQGPQFIFQYYEEEERQRGNFPDRFSGHQFPNYSSELNVNALLLGDSALYLCASSLLGLPGGTEAFFGQGTRLTVV.

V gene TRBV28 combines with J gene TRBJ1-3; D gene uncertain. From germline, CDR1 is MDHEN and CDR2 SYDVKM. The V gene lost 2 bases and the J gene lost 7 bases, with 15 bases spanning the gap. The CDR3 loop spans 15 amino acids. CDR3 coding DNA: TGTGCCAGCAGTTTAACAGAGGGAATCTGGAACACCATATATTTT. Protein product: CASSLTEGIWNTIYF.

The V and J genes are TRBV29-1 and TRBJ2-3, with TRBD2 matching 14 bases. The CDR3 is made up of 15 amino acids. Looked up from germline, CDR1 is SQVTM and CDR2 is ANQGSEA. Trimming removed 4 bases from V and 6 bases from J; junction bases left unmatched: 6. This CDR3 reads CSVVTSGGAVDTQYF. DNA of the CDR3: TGCAGCGTTGTGACTAGCGGGGGGGCAGTGGATACGCAGTATTTT.

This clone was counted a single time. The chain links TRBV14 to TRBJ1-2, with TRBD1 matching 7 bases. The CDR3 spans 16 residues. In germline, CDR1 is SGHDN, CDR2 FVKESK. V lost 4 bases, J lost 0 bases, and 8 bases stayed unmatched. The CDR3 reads CASSPFLTGTNYGYTF. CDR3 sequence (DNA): TGTGCCAGCAGCCCCTTTTTGACAGGGACTAACTATGGCTACACCTTC.

For the CDR3, the DNA is TGTGCCAGCAGCGCCCTCGCGCGGGGGCAGCCCCAGCATTTT. Its translation: CASSALARGQPQHF. V usage is TRBV9 and J usage is TRBJ1-5; TRBD1 is a possible D gene (5 bases). This CDR3 contains 14 residues. Trimming stripped 3 bases from V and 7 bases from J, with 14 bases between. Germline V lookup: CDR1 SGDLS, CDR2 YYNGEE. The full variable domain, with the rest looked up from reference TRBV9 and TRBJ1-5, is DSGVTQTPKHLITATGQRVTLRCSPRSGDLSVYWYQQSLDQGLQFLIQYYNGEERAKGNILERFSAQQFPDLHSELNLSSLELGDSALYFCASSALARGQPQHFGDGTRLSIL.

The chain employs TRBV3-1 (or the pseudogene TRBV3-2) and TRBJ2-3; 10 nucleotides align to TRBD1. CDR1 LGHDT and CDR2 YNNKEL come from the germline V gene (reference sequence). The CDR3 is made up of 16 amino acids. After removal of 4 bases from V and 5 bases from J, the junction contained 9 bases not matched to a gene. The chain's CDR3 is CASSRPGTGAKDTQYF. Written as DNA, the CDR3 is TGTGCCAGCAGCCGCCCCGGGACAGGGGCGAAAGATACGCAGTATTTT.

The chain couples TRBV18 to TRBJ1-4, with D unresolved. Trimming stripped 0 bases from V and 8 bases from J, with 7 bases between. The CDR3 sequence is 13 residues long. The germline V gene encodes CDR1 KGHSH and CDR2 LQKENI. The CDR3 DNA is TGTGCCAGCTCACCACCGCCCGGGGAAAAACTGTTTTTT. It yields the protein CASSPPPGEKLFF.

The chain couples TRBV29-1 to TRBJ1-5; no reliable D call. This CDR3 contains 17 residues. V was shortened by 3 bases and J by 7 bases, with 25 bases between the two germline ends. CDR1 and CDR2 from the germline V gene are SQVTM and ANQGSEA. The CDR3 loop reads CSVEPSPGSLFWQPQHF. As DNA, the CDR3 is TGCAGCGTTGAGCCAAGTCCGGGTAGCCTATTTTGGCAGCCCCAGCATTTT.

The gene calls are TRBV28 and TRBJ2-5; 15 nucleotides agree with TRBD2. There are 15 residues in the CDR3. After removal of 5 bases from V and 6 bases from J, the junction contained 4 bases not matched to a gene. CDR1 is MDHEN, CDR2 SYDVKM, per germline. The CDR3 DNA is TGTGCCAGCAGTGGGGGACTAGCGGGAGGAAAGACCCAGTACTTC. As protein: CASSGGLAGGKTQYF.

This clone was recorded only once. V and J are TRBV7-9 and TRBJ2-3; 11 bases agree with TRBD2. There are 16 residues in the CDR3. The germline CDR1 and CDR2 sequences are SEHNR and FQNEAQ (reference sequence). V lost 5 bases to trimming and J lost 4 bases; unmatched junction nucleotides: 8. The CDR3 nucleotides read TGTGCCAGCAGCCTCACTAGCGGGAGAAGGTCAGATACGCAGTATTTT. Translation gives CASSLTSGRRSDTQYF.